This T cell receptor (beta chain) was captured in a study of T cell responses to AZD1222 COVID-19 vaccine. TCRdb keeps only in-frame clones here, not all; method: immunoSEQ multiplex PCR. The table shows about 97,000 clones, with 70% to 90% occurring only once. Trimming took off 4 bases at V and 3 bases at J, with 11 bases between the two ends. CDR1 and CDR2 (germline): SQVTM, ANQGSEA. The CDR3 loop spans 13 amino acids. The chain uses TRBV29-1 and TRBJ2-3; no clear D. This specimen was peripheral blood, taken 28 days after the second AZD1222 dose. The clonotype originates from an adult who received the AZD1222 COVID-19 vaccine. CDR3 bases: TGCAGCGTTGTTCTGAGGTTGACAGATACGCAGTATTTT. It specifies CSVVLRLTDTQYF.